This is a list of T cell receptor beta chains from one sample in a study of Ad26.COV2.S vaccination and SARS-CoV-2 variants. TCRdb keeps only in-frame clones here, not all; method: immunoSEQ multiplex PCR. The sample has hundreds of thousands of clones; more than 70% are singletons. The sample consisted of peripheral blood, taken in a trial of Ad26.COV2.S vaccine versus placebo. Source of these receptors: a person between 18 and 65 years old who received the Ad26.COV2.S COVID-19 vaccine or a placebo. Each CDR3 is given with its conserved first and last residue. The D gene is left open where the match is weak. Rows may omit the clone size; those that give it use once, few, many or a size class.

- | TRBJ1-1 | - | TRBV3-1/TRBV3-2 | CASSLQGVNTEAFF | TGTGCCAGCAGCCTCCAGGGAGTGAACACTGAAGCTTTCTTT
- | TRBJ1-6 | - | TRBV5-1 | CASRDSSTYNSPLHF | TGCGCCAGCAGAGACAGTAGCACCTATAATTCACCCCTCCACTTT
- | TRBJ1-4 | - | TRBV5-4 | CASSLGGVSTNEKLFF | TGTGCCAGCAGCTTGGGAGGGGTTTCAACTAATGAAAAACTGTTTTTT
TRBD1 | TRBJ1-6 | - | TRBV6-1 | CASSDAGTGLPPLHF | TGTGCCAGCAGTGACGCCGGGACAGGTCTACCACCCCTCCACTTT
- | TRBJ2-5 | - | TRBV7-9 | CASSLGRVFGETQYF | TGTGCCAGCAGCTTAGGGCGGGTGTTTGGAGAGACCCAGTACTTC
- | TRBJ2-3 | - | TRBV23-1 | CARAWGTDTQYF | TGCGCCAGGGCCTGGGGCACAGATACGCAGTATTTT
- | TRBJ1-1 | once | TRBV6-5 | CATWKGENTEAFF | TGTGCCACCTGGAAAGGAGAGAACACTGAAGCTTTCTTT
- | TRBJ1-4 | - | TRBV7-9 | CASSTDGLNEKLFF | TGTGCCAGCAGTACAGACGGACTCAATGAAAAACTGTTTTTT
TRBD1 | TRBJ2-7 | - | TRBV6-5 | CASGRTGPYEQYF | TGTGCCAGCGGTAGGACAGGGCCGTACGAGCAGTACTTC
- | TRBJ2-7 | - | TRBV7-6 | CASSLSGNRAGEQYF | TGTGCCAGCAGCTTATCGGGGAACCGCGCGGGGGAGCAGTACTTC
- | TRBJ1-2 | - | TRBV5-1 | CASTVGTRGDYTF | TGCGCCAGCACCGTGGGGACCCGAGGAGACTACACCTTC
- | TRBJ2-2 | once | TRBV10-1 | CASSARGLDTGELFF | TGCGCCAGCAGCGCCAGGGGACTTGACACCGGGGAGCTGTTTTTT
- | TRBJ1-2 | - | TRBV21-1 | CASSKDNPSRGTFGYTF | TGTGCCAGCAGCAAAGACAATCCTTCGAGGGGGACGTTTGGCTACACCTTC
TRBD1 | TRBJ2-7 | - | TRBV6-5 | CASRETGGPDEQYF | TGTGCCAGTCGGGAGACAGGGGGTCCCGACGAGCAGTACTTC
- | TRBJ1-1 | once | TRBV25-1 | CASSDGRDGGKAFF | TGTGCCAGCAGTGATGGCCGGGACGGGGGGAAAGCTTTCTTT
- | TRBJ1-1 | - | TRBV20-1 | CSRPGNTEAFF | TGCAGTCGTCCGGGGAACACTGAAGCTTTCTTT
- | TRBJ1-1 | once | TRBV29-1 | CSVVTAMNTEAFF | TGCAGCGTTGTCACGGCCATGAACACTGAAGCTTTCTTT
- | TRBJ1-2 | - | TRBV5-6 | CASSFGQLNYGYTF | TGTGCCAGCAGCTTCGGACAGCTAAACTATGGCTACACCTTC
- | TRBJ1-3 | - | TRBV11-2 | CASSLNGDSGNTIYF | TGTGCCAGCAGCTTGAACGGTGACTCTGGAAACACCATATATTTT
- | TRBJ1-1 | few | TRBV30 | CAQRGVTPNTEAFF | TGTGCCCAACGCGGGGTAACCCCGAACACTGAAGCTTTCTTT
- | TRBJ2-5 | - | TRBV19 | CASSISREETQYF | TGTGCCAGTAGTATCTCCAGGGAGGAGACCCAGTACTTC
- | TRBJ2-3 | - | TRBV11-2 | CASSDSTVADTQYF | TGTGCCAGCAGCGACTCCACGGTAGCAGATACGCAGTATTTT
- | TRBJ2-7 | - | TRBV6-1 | CASSEAGDRPPEQYF | TGTGCCAGCAGTGAAGCGGGGGACCGACCTCCGGAGCAGTACTTC
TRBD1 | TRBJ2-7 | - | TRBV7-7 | CASSLDWGQSYEQYF | TGTGCTAGCAGCTTAGATTGGGGACAGAGCTACGAGCAGTACTTC
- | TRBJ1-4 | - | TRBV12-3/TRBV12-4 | CASSLLGPAKLFF | TGTGCCAGCAGTTTATTGGGGCCTGCGAAACTGTTTTTT
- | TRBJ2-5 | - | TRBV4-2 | CASSQVRRETQYF | TGTGCCAGCAGCCAAGTACGTCGAGAGACCCAGTACTTC
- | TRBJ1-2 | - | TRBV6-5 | CASSLGQNYGYTF | TGTGCCAGCAGTCTTGGCCAGAACTATGGCTACACCTTC
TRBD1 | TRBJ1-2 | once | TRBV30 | CAWSPRGAGGYTF | TGTGCCTGGAGCCCCAGGGGGGCAGGAGGCTACACCTTC
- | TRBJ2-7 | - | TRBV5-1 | CASSQAPGVQMAEQYF | TGCGCCAGCAGCCAAGCCCCGGGAGTCCAGATGGCTGAGCAGTACTTC
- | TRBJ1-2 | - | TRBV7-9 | CASSLLLAGGRHGYTF | TGTGCCAGCAGCTTACTCCTTGCCGGGGGAAGGCATGGCTACACCTTC
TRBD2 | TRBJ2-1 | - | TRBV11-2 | CASSLGGTSGANEQFF | TGTGCCAGCAGCTTAGGAGGGACTAGCGGGGCAAATGAGCAGTTCTTC
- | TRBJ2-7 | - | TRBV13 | CASSPPGPTYEQYF | TGTGCCAGCAGCCCCCCGGGGCCGACCTACGAGCAGTACTTC
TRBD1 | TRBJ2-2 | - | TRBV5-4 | CASSLGTGTYTGELFF | TGTGCCAGCAGCTTGGGGACAGGGACTTACACCGGGGAGCTGTTTTTT
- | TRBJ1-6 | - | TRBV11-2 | CASSLDPPMSSYNSPLHF | TGTGCCAGCAGCTTAGATCCTCCCATGAGCTCCTATAATTCACCCCTCCACTTT
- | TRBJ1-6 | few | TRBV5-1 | CASSLDVGWNSPLHF | TGCGCCAGCAGCTTGGACGTAGGGTGGAATTCACCCCTCCACTTT
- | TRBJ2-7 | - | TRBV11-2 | CASSSPGRRSEQYF | TGTGCCAGCAGCTCACCGGGACGGCGGTCCGAGCAGTACTTC
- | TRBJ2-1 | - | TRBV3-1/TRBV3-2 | CASSQEGVNEQFF | TGTGCCAGCAGCCAAGAGGGGGTCAATGAGCAGTTCTTC
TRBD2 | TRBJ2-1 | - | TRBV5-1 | CASSLGTRKSLNEQFF | TGCGCCAGCAGCTTGGGGACTAGGAAGAGCCTCAATGAGCAGTTCTTC
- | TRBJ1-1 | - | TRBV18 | CASSRDGMNTEAFF | TGTGCCAGCTCACGAGACGGGATGAACACTGAAGCTTTCTTT
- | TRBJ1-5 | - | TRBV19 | CASSPQAYQPQHF | TGTGCCAGTAGCCCCCAGGCCTATCAGCCCCAGCATTTT
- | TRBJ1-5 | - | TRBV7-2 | CASSPYGRHQPQHF | TGTGCCAGCAGCCCCTATGGGCGGCATCAGCCCCAGCATTTT
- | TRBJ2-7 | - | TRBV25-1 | CASSEYFVRDPSYEQYF | TGTGCCAGCAGTGAATATTTCGTGCGGGACCCTTCCTACGAGCAGTACTTC
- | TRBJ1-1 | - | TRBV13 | CASSLGLMNTEAFF | TGTGCCAGCAGCTTGGGACTGATGAACACTGAAGCTTTCTTT
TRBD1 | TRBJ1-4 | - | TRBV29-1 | CSVLQGGEKLFF | TGCAGCGTTCTACAGGGGGGGGAAAAACTGTTTTTT
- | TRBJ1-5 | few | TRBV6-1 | CASSEGYHQHF | TGTGCCAGCAGTGAAGGATATCACCAGCATTTT
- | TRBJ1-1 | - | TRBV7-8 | CASSLFGGMNTEAFF | TGTGCCAGCAGCTTATTTGGGGGCATGAACACTGAAGCTTTCTTT
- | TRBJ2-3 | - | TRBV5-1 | CASSPLVSPDTQYF | TGCGCCAGCAGCCCCCTCGTGAGCCCAGATACGCAGTATTTT
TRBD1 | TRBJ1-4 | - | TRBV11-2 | CASRRGTGTEKLFF | TGTGCCAGCCGCCGGGGGACAGGGACGGAAAAACTGTTTTTT
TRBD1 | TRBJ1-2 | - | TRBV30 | CAWSLTGGDGYTF | TGTGCCTGGAGTCTGACAGGGGGCGACGGCTACACCTTC
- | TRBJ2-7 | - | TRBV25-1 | CASSEYTGIYEQYF | TGTGCCAGCAGTGAATATACAGGGATCTACGAGCAGTACTTC
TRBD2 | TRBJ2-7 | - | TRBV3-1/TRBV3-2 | CASSRREIDYEQYF | TGTGCCAGCAGCCGGCGGGAGATAGACTACGAGCAGTACTTC
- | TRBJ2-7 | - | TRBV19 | CASSIGVGYEQYF | TGTGCCAGTAGTATAGGGGTCGGCTACGAGCAGTACTTC
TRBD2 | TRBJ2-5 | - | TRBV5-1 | CASSSRRASGQETQYF | TGCGCCAGCAGCTCACGTCGGGCTAGCGGGCAAGAGACCCAGTACTTC
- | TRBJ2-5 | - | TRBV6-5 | CASTWTLLQGETQYF | TGTGCCAGCACTTGGACCCTACTTCAGGGGGAGACCCAGTACTTC